The clone carrying this T cell receptor (beta chain) has a handful of counts. The sample is drawn from a study of blood T cell repertoires in COVID-19. Overall study context: Donors in the United States, Italy and Spain gave samples during acute or convalescent COVID-19.

This CDR3 is built from 13 residues. Looked up from germline, CDR1 is MNHNS and CDR2 is SASEGT. Deletions cut 3 bases from V and 6 bases from J, with 9 bases between. Authors' analysis steps: Estimation of nucleated cell counts relied on the amplification of reference gene primers. The method was immunoSEQ multiplex PCR; TCRdb's version includes in-frame clones alone and lacks a portion of them. V and J calls and clone size come straight from that table; D and trimming were deduced from the DNA. The sample contains about 360,000 clones, around nine tenths of which appear only once. This receptor was obtained from a human donor in a cohort sampled during active COVID-19. The rearrangement joins TRBV6-1 to TRBJ1-5, with D uncertain. Sequenced: peripheral blood. This CDR3 reads CASSDSEIQPQHF. CDR3 nucleotides: TGTGCCAGCAGTGACAGCGAGATTCAGCCCCAGCATTTT.